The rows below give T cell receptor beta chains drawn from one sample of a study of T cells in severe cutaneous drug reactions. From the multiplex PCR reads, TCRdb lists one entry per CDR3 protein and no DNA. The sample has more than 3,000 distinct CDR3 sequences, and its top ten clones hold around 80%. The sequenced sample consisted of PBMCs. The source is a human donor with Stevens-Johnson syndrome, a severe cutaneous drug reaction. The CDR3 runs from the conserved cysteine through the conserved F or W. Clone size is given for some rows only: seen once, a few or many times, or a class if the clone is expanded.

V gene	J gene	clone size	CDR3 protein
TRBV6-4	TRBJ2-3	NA	CASSSGPSTDTQYF
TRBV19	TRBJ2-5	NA	CASSIGSTRETQYF
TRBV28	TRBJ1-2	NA	CASSLGGELYGYTF
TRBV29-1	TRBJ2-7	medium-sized	CSGEGLAGREQYF
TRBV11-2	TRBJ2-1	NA	CASSPTSGRNEQFF
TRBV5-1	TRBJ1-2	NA	CASSLDGYGYTF
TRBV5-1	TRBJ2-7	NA	CASSLATGNYEQYF
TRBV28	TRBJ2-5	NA	CASSSGQQETQYF
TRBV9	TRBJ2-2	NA	CASSVAGDTGELFF
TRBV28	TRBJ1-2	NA	CASSFRGFSWGYTF
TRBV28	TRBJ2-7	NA	CASSFNPSRGYNSYEQYF
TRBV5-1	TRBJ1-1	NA	CASSWGDRLNTEAFF
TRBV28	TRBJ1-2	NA	CASSDPSLGYTF
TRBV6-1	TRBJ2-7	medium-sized	CASSEVGGAFDEQYF
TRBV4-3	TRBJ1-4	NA	CASSLGRANEKLFF
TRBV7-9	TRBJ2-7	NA	CASSLAPGEQYF
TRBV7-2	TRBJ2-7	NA	CASSLMESGGAYEQYF
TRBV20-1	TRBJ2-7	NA	CSARIREYEQYF
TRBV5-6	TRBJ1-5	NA	CASSSVNQPQHF
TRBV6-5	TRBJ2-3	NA	CASSYRGSGSSTDTQYF
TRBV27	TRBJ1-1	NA	CASQSRGNTEAFF
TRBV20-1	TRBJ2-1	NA	CSAPLRERGQFF
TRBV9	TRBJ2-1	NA	CASSVVGTGANEQFF
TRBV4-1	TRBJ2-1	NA	CASSQDFPGLAGNEQFF
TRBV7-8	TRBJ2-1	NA	CASSLARTSGRRNNEQFF
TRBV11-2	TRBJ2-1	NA	CASSPPGLGTNEQFF
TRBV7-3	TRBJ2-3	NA	CASSLSRTDTQYF
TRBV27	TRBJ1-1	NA	CASKGRTEAFF
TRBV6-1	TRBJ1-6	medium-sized	CASSVTLSSSYNSPLHF
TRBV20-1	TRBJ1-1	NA	CSAGQNTEAFF
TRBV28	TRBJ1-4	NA	CAIKQPYNEKLFF
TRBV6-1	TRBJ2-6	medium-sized	CASDRTGGSGANVLTF
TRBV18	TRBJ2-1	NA	CASSRGSGDNEQFF
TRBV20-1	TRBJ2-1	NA	CSAGTSADEQFF
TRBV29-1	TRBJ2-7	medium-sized	CSVGTGEPYEQYF
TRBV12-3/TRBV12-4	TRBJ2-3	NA	CASSLALAADTQYF
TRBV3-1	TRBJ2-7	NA	CASSRGLAGIYEQYF
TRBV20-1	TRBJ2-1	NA	CSAREIRLGYNEQFF
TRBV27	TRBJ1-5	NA	CASSLFAGFSNQPQHF
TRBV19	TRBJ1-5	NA	CASSPFRWNSNQPQHF
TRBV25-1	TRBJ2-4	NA	CASSRDRIRYF
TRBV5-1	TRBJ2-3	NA	CASSLGTSGNTDTQYF
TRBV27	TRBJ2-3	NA	CASSYWARFTDTQYF
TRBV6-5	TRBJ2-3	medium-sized	CASSYSGHKTRTDTQYF
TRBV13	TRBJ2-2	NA	CASSTGLNTGELFF
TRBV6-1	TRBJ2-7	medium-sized	CASSSAGVYEQYF
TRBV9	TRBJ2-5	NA	CASSPLPQGRETQYF